The text below deals with one T cell receptor beta chain. Its antigen is unidentified. Clones were read by immunoSEQ multiplex PCR, and TCRdb kept only the in-frame ones, dropping some. The sample holds roughly 20,000 clones; roughly 84% are singletons and the top ten take roughly 6.6%. This entry belongs to a study of PD-1 blockade in classical Hodgkin lymphoma. Whole-study results and caveats: Lower baseline TCR diversity was reported for newly diagnosed patients than for healthy donors. Whatever underlies the repertoire differences (possibly disease activity or prior therapy) remains undefined.

The CDR3 totals 14 residues. The germline gives CDR1 SGHAT, CDR2 FQNNGV. Every patient relapsed after autologous stem cell transplantation, and brentuximab vedotin exposure varied. The specimen was peripheral blood mononuclear cells (PBMCs), collected at baseline. This TCR was recovered from a human donor with classical Hodgkin lymphoma. The chain recombines TRBV11-2 with TRBJ2-5, with D perhaps matching TRBD2 (7 bases). The DNA end is more similar to TRBJ2-7, so the J call may be wrong. The CDR3 spells CASRTGGPLYEQYF. CDR3 nucleotide sequence: TGTGCCAGCAGGACGGGGGGCCCCCTTTACGAGCAGTACTTC.